This T cell receptor (beta chain) was captured in a study of neoadjuvant nivolumab and ipilimumab in lung cancer (dated by TCRdb to about 2020). With regard to the full study: Nivolumab was given at 3 mg/kg intravenously on days 1, 15 and 29, and the combination arm added ipilimumab 1 mg/kg on day 1 only. The major pathologic response (MPR) rate in the intention-to-treat population in each study arm was designated as the primary trial endpoint. Of the approximately 44 patients with operable NSCLC treated in the trial, approximately 23 were randomized to nivolumab monotherapy and approximately 20 to nivolumab plus ipilimumab. TCR repertoires were compared between pretherapy (baseline) peripheral blood and tumors resected at surgery after neoadjuvant immune checkpoint blockade. Matched pretherapy and resected tumor pairs were analyzed for seven patients, of whom four received nivolumab and three received nivolumab plus ipilimumab.

Broad study findings and their caveats: From pretherapy to surgery, increases in tumor T-cell richness and clonality were observed in three of three dual-therapy tumors but in only two of four nivolumab-treated tumors. TCR richness in pretherapy blood showed a positive correlation with richness in tumors resected after neoadjuvant therapy (Spearman R ≈ 0.78). Resected tumors had greater TCR richness and clonality than tumor-adjacent uninvolved lung, and increases were observed in more dual-therapy-treated tumors. A small number of samples underwent TCR sequencing. No significant correlation was found between TCR clonality and pathologic tumor regression, and only one major-pathologic-response sample was available for the clonality analysis.

Library generation was performed with the immunoSEQ multiplex PCR assay. Under the source paper's analysis protocol: Repertoires were summarized in terms of richness and clonality, and significantly expanded and contracted clones between pre- and post-therapy samples were identified. TCRdb mirrors the immuneACCESS table, restricted to in-frame sequences. Some clones are absent from its copies; in checked studies, under half trace to an unresolved V gene, and the reason for the others is unknown. V, J and clone size reflect that table, while D and trimming were determined from the DNA. The sample has some 26,000 clones on record, roughly four fifths of them singletons. The ten largest clones represent about 9% of the sample. Taken with the paper, the label for time point translates to: at surgical resection after neoadjuvant nivolumab +/- ipilimumab. The samples were taken from NEOSTAR, a phase 2 randomized trial in operable NSCLC that tested neoadjuvant nivolumab or nivolumab plus ipilimumab, followed by surgery.

This clone has more than one count but fewer than ten. Its antigen specificity is not known. Base qualities are not provided; no much larger clone lies one nucleotide away. Looking up the germline V gene (reference sequence) yields CDR1 SGHAT and CDR2 FQDESV. Measured from the cysteine to the phenylalanine, the CDR3 is 15 residues long. This entry keeps only the CDR3 DNA: 45 bases, framed from base 1. Trimming leaves V shorter by 5 bases and J shorter by 4 bases, with the junction holding 10 bases beyond the gene matches. The clonotype comes from an adult with non-small cell lung cancer. The sequence joins TRBV11-1 to TRBJ2-7, with TRBD1 matching 8 junction bases. Material: tumor tissue, obtained after neoadjuvant nivolumab, alone or with ipilimumab, at or shortly before surgery. The CDR3 region: CASSRIPGQVYEQYF. The sequence in DNA is TGTGCCAGCAGCAGAATACCGGGACAGGTGTACGAGCAGTACTTC. Reference TRBV11-1 and TRBJ2-7 genes cover what lies past the CDR3, so the full variable domain is EAEVAQSPRYKITEKSQAVAFWCDPISGHATLYWYRQILGQGPELLVQFQDESVVDDSQLPKDRFSAERLKGVDSTLKIQPAELGDSAMYLCASSRIPGQVYEQYFGPGTRLTVT.